Detailed here is one TCR beta chain. The antigen remains unidentified. Assay: immunoSEQ multiplex PCR; the TCRdb copy retains only in-frame clones and omits some. The top ten clones hold approximately 3% of a sample with 160,000 or so clones, approximately 90% of them seen once. The length of the CDR3 is 15 residues. V was pared by 3 bases and J by 4 bases, with 3 bases of the junction left unmatched. Germline V gives CDR1 SGHRS, CDR2 YFSETQ. This entry comes from a study of cytomegalovirus exposure and HLA in healthy donors. Study results and limitations: The study designated over 150 TCR beta chains cytomegalovirus-associated.

Sequencing was performed on PBMCs. V gene TRBV5-1 combines with J gene TRBJ2-2; 10 bases map to TRBD1. The TCR originated in a man aged 18 to 35 in good health and CMV-seronegative. The CDR3 sequence: CASSYGQGGTGELFF. The CDR3 DNA reads as TGCGCCAGCAGCTATGGACAGGGGGGCACCGGGGAGCTGTTTTTT.